This TCR beta chain is drawn from a study of shared clonotypes between healthy human individuals. Study results and limitations: When compared with the clonotypes that were shared by all four sorted-subset donors, the non-shared clonotypes turned out to have lower generation probabilities. Few donors restricted represented genetic and exposure-history diversity.

Study donors comprised healthy, HIV-negative adults devoid of recent acute infection or vaccination. Germline assignment: CDR1 MDHEN and CDR2 SYDVKM. The V gene lost 8 bases and the J gene lost 4 bases, with 23 bases spanning the gap. CDR3 size: 16 residues. On this clone: Its specificity is unknown.

Deep-level assay runs were performed. The data were produced by immunoSEQ multiplex PCR, yet TCRdb's version contains in-frame clones alone and is incomplete. This table holds some 2,500,000 clones, 80% to 95% found once. The V call is TRBV28, the J call TRBJ1-1; D perhaps matches TRBD1 (6 bases). The sample was naive CD4+ T cells from PBMCs. The subset: CD45RA+ positively selected. This TCR came from a man aged 18 to 30 in good health. Some clones in this sample may be carry-over from other donors' samples. The CDR3 sequence is CASGGPGQVAGTEAFF. The CDR3 DNA reads TGTGCCAGCGGCGGTCCGGGACAAGTAGCGGGCACTGAAGCTTTCTTT.